This is a list of T cell receptor beta chains from one sample in a study of T cell responses to AZD1222 COVID-19 vaccine. The repertoire was sequenced with immunoSEQ multiplex PCR; TCRdb's copy has only in-frame clones and lacks some. The sample has approximately 150,000 clones, nearly 90% seen once. Sequencing used peripheral blood, obtained on day 0 of AZD1222 vaccination. The source is an adult in good health. The CDR3 runs from the conserved cysteine through the conserved F or W. D genes are given only for firm matches. The size entry is marked missing in some rows and otherwise reads once, few, many or a size class.

v_call	j_call	clone_size	d_call	cdr3_aa	cdr3_nt
TRBV7-8	TRBJ1-1	few	.	CASSLEGWGPEAFF	TGTGCCAGCAGCTTAGAGGGTTGGGGGCCTGAAGCTTTCTTT
TRBV7-8	TRBJ1-1	.	.	CASSLASPGAAFF	TGTGCCAGCAGCTTAGCGTCTCCGGGCGCAGCTTTCTTT
TRBV27	TRBJ2-2	.	TRBD1	CASRQDRAGELFF	TGTGCCAGCAGACAGGACAGGGCCGGGGAGCTGTTTTTT
TRBV5-4	TRBJ1-2	few	TRBD1	CASSPDRTLYGYTF	TGTGCCAGCAGCCCGGACAGGACCCTCTATGGCTACACCTTC
TRBV20-1	TRBJ2-3	.	.	CSARRADTQYF	TGCAGTGCTAGAAGGGCAGATACGCAGTATTTT
TRBV6-2/TRBV6-3	TRBJ2-7	few	.	CASSLYRTGAGYEQYF	TGTGCCAGCAGTCTCTACCGCACCGGGGCCGGCTACGAGCAGTACTTC
TRBV6-5	TRBJ1-2	.	TRBD1	CASSLAGQTIYGYTF	TGTGCCAGCAGTCTTGCGGGACAGACCATATATGGCTACACCTTC
TRBV28	TRBJ1-2	.	TRBD1	CASSRDRNYGYTF	TGTGCCAGCAGTCGGGACAGGAACTATGGCTACACCTTC
TRBV4-1	TRBJ2-7	.	.	CASSQRPTELLEGPYEQYF	TGCGCCAGCAGCCAACGGCCGACGGAATTACTAGAGGGTCCTTACGAGCAGTACTTC
TRBV19	TRBJ1-1	.	.	CASSIDSPAAGNTEAFF	TGTGCCAGTAGTATAGATTCCCCCGCGGCGGGTAACACTGAAGCTTTCTTT
TRBV27	TRBJ2-7	.	.	CASSFGTSTYEQYF	TGTGCCAGCAGTTTCGGGACCTCCACTTACGAGCAGTACTTC
TRBV7-9	TRBJ1-2	.	.	CASSYRQNYGYTF	TGTGCCAGCAGCTATCGACAGAACTATGGCTACACCTTC
TRBV24-1	TRBJ1-2	.	.	CATSGNYGYTF	TGTGCCACCAGTGGTAACTATGGCTACACCTTC
TRBV9	TRBJ2-7	.	TRBD2	CASSVGIAGASYEQYF	TGTGCCAGCAGCGTAGGGATAGCGGGAGCCTCCTACGAGCAGTACTTC
TRBV12-3/TRBV12-4	TRBJ2-5	.	.	CASSFGVETQYF	TGTGCCAGCAGCTTCGGGGTGGAGACCCAGTACTTC
TRBV19	TRBJ2-7	.	.	CASSIADTGIEQYF	TGTGCCAGTAGTATAGCGGACACGGGAATCGAGCAGTACTTC